The T cell receptor beta chain under discussion was sequenced for a study of T cells in Graves' hyperthyroidism and ophthalmopathy. The study, taken as a whole, reports: With a median lead of around 5.9 months before onset, the model predicted ophthalmopathy.

This clonotype was counted between two and nine times. Its matching antigen is unknown. Amplification of TCR beta CDR3 regions used RNA as the template. HTBI primers drove first-round RT-PCR of the TCR CDR3. A single record per CDR3 protein comes from TCRdb applying MiXCR to the multiplex PCR reads. The data contain 300,000 to 350,000 distinct CDR3 sequences, about 20% of them singletons. V shed 5 bases and J shed 2 bases, with 17 bases lying between them. Germline V gene data show CDR1 as SGHVS and CDR2 as FQNEAQ. The CDR3 extends over 16 amino acids. J is TRBJ2-3 and V is TRBV7-8; D is perhaps TRBD1 (5 bases). This receptor was identified in a woman aged 50 to 60 with Graves' hyperthyroidism. Sequenced sample: blood. The CDR3 DNA is TGTGCCAGCAGCAGACTCAGGGTAGTGGCCACAGATACGCAGTATTTT. Translating it yields CASSRLRVVATDTQYF.